Each of the 31 T cell receptor beta chains below was sequenced from the same sample in a study of molecular identifiers for immune sequencing clone quantification. Using its own MiXCR run on the PCR reads, TCRdb lists one record per CDR3 protein. The table lists some 320,000 distinct CDR3 sequences, about 20% of them singletons. Material: naive CD8+ T cells from blood, with Jurkat cell RNA spiked in. As to subset: FACS-sorted CD8+CD4-CCR7+CD45RA+ naive T cells. The receptors derive from a human donor in good health. Some libraries in this study had Jurkat cell RNA spiked in.

In the case of this clonotype: This clone may be a read error of a much larger clone one base away. The chain is built from TRBV29-1 and TRBJ2-1; weak D call: TRBD1 (6 bases). The CDR3 sequence is 14 residues long. The germline V and J ends were trimmed by 3 bases and 10 bases, with 19 bases remaining between them. Germline CDR1 is SQVTM and CDR2 is ANQGSEA. The CDR3 sequence: CSVEVQGYTYEQFF. The CDR3 DNA reads as TGCAGCGTTGAGGTACAGGGATATACCTACGAGCAGTTCTTC.

Many counts were recorded for this clonotype. V and J are TRBV20-1 and TRBJ2-7; D call uncertain. V was pared by 6 bases and J by 4 bases, with 13 bases between. Germline V CDR1 and CDR2: DFQATT, SNEGSKA (reference sequence). This CDR3 is 12 amino acids long. In DNA form, the CDR3 reads TGCAGTGCCACAGCCCTTGGTTACGAGCAGTACTTC. This sequence encodes CSATALGYEQYF.

Turning to this clonotype: This clone may be a read error of a much larger clone one base away. The V call is TRBV5-1, the J call TRBJ2-5; D not resolved. The CDR3 loop spans 14 amino acids. Germline CDR1 SGHRS, CDR2 YFSETQ. V lost 2 bases and J 1 base, leaving 9 bases between the germline ends. The CDR3 region is CASSLLASQETQYF. CDR3 bases: TGCGCCAGCAGCTTACTTGCGTCCCAAGAGACCCAGTACTTC.

The chain employs TRBV14 and TRBJ2-7, with 7 nucleotides matching TRBD1. The CDR3 runs 13 residues. CDR1 is SGHDN and CDR2 is FVKESK in the germline V gene. J gave up 6 bases and V 8 bases, and 10 bases lay outside the gene matches. The CDR3 here is CASGPDRTGEQYF. For the CDR3, the DNA is TGTGCCAGCGGACCGGACAGGACGGGCGAGCAGTACTTC.

This clonotype has ten or more counts. CDR3 in DNA: TGTGCCAGCAGCACCGAAGCGGGCCCAGGCACAGATACGCAGTATTTT. Protein: CASSTEAGPGTDTQYF. The chain uses TRBV14 and TRBJ2-3, with D perhaps matching TRBD2 (6 bases). Germline V lookup: CDR1 SGHDN, CDR2 FVKESK. The CDR3 loop spans 16 amino acids. The V end lost 5 bases, the J end lost 1 base, and 16 bases lay between the germline ends.

This clonotype appeared a few times. A much larger clone lies a single base off, so this may be a read error. This chain joins TRBV7-9 and TRBJ1-4, with 7 bases fitting TRBD1. Germline CDR1 and CDR2: SEHNR and FQNEAQ (reference sequence). V shed 5 bases, J shed 7 bases, and the junction held 7 bases outside the gene matches. The CDR3 consists of 14 residues. The DNA of the CDR3 is TGTGCCAGCAGCCCCGGGACAGATCCTGAAAAACTGTTTTTT. This codes for CASSPGTDPEKLFF.

Ten or more counts support this clonotype. The rearrangement links TRBV29-1 to TRBJ2-3, with 9 bases identical to TRBD2. CDR1 and CDR2 from the germline V gene are SQVTM and ANQGSEA. The CDR3 spans 13 residues. V lost 4 bases and J lost 7; bases outside the gene matches: 6. CDR3 coding DNA: TGCAGCGTTGTCAGCGGGAGGACAAATACGCAGTATTTT. This encodes CSVVSGRTNTQYF.

This clonotype has a count of ten or more. The rearrangement uses TRBV30 and TRBJ1-1; D is possibly TRBD1 (6 bases). The V gene's germline CDR1 is GTSNPN and CDR2 SVGIG (reference sequence). The CDR3 contains 15 residues. V was cut by 1 base and J by 5 bases, with 17 bases left in between. CDR3 bases: TGTGCCTGGAGTGAACAGACAGGCCCCTGGACTGAAGCTTTCTTT. It is translated as CAWSEQTGPWTEAFF.

This clonotype was seen ten or more times. The chain joins TRBV19 to TRBJ2-3; perhaps TRBD1 as D (6 bases). Germline-derived CDR1 and CDR2 are LNHDA and SQIVND (reference sequence). This CDR3 has 15 residues. Trimming left V 5 bases short and J 6 bases short, with 18 bases between. CDR3 coding DNA: TGTGCCAGTAGTTTAACCCCTCGCAGGGGCGATACGCAGTATTTT. Translation: CASSLTPRRGDTQYF. Using reference TRBV19 and TRBJ2-3 for the parts outside the CDR3, the full variable domain is DGGITQSPKYLFRKEGQNVTLSCEQNLNHDAMYWYRQDPGQGLRLIYYSQIVNDFQKGDIAEGYSVSREKKESFPLTVTSAQKNPTAFYLCASSLTPRRGDTQYFGPGTRLTVL.

The chain employs TRBV6-2 or TRBV6-3 and TRBJ2-3; 9 nucleotides line up with TRBD1. This CDR3 comprises 15 residues. From germline, CDR1 is MNHEY and CDR2 SVGEGT. The junction had 2 bases not matched to a gene; V was cut back by 3 bases and J by 1 base. The CDR3 sequence: CASSYWTGGTDTQYF. The CDR3 DNA follows: TGTGCCAGCAGTTATTGGACAGGGGGCACAGATACGCAGTATTTT.

This clonotype was seen only a few times. The chain recombines TRBV2 with TRBJ2-7; TRBD1 agrees at 8 bases. The length of the CDR3 is 14 residues. V gave up 2 bases and J gave up 2 bases; unmatched junction bases: 2. Germline V gene sequence: CDR1 SNHLY, CDR2 FYNNEI. CDR3 DNA sequence: TGTGCCAGCAGTGAAAGCAGGGGGCCCTACGAGCAGTACTTC. Translated, it gives CASSESRGPYEQYF. The full variable domain, in which reference TRBV2 and TRBJ2-7 provide the parts outside the CDR3, is EPEVTQTPSHQVTQMGQEVILRCVPISNHLYFYWYRQILGQKVEFLVSFYNNEISEKSEIFDDQFSVERPDGSNFTLKIRSTKLEDSAMYFCASSESRGPYEQYFGPGTRLTVT.

This clonotype was picked up many times. The chain combines TRBV27 with TRBJ2-7, with D unclear. The CDR3 spans 13 residues. Per germline, CDR1 MNHEY and CDR2 SMNVEV (reference sequence). Trimming took off 6 bases at V and 3 bases at J, with 12 bases between the two ends. The CDR3, as DNA: TGTGCCAGCAGCCCCCGGGTTTTCTACGAGCAGTACTTC. Protein product: CASSPRVFYEQYF.

Ten or more counts support this clonotype. The gene calls are TRBV4-1 and TRBJ2-7, with D possibly matching TRBD2 (5 bases). CDR1 MGHRA and CDR2 YSYEKL come from the germline V gene. The CDR3 runs 13 residues. V was pared by 3 bases and J by 7 bases, with 13 bases between. The CDR3 protein is CASSHALDEEQYF. The CDR3 DNA follows: TGCGCCAGCAGCCACGCACTAGATGAGGAGCAGTACTTC.

The chain links TRBV5-1 to TRBJ1-1; D is perhaps TRBD1 (5 bases). There are 16 residues in the CDR3. Trimming cost V 4 bases and J 3 bases, with 19 bases left between them. CDR1 is SGHRS, CDR2 YFSETQ, per germline. The CDR3 DNA sequence: TGCGCCAGCAGCACGGGCAGGGAAGAGAGGTACACTGAAGCTTTCTTT. Its protein is CASSTGREERYTEAFF. Based on the CDR3 plus reference TRBV5-1 and TRBJ1-1, the full variable domain is KAGVTQTPRYLIKTRGQQVTLSCSPISGHRSVSWYQQTPGQGLQFLFEYFSETQRNKGNFPGRFSGRQFSNSRSEMNVSTLELGDSALYLCASSTGREERYTEAFFGQGTRLTVV.

Points on this clonotype: This may be a read error: a much more frequent sequence differs by one nucleotide. The chain links TRBV5-6 to TRBJ1-2; unclear D gene. Germline-derived CDR1 and CDR2 are SGHDT and YYEEEE. CDR3 size: 14 residues. The DNA for the CDR3 is TGTGCCAGCATGTGGCCCGGGGAGATCTATGGCTACGCCTTC. Amino acid sequence: CASMWPGEIYGYAF.

This clonotype came up many times. The rearrangement links TRBV29-1 to TRBJ2-7, with D unclear. Per the germline V gene, CDR1 is SQVTM and CDR2 is ANQGSEA. The CDR3 loop spans 12 amino acids. V lost 0 bases to trimming and J lost 7 bases, with 10 bases between them. CDR3 nucleotides: TGCAGCGTTGAAGACAGCCTAGGGGAGCAGTACTTC. This encodes CSVEDSLGEQYF.

This clonotype was recorded many times. The chain combines TRBV7-6 with TRBJ2-7; D unclear. From germline, CDR1 is SGHVS and CDR2 FNYEAQ. CDR3 length: 14 residues. Between the trimmed V and J ends, which lost 5 bases and 3 bases, there was a span of 14 bases. For the CDR3, the DNA is TGTGCCAGCAGCACCTCAGAAGCTCTCTACGAGCAGTACTTC. As protein: CASSTSEALYEQYF.

This clonotype was observed many times. V and J are TRBV30 and TRBJ2-1; possibly TRBD2 for D (5 bases). The CDR3 is 13 residues long. Trimming removed 7 bases from V and 0 bases from J, with 10 bases in between. Germline CDR1 GTSNPN, CDR2 SVGIG (reference sequence). The CDR3 coding sequence is TGTGCCTCCGGGATCAGCTCCTACAATGAGCAGTTCTTC. Translation: CASGISSYNEQFF.

This clonotype was observed a handful of times. This chain connects TRBV25-1 to TRBJ2-5; 7 bases match TRBD2. J lost 2 bases, V lost 3 bases, and 9 bases had no gene match. Germline loops: CDR1 MGHDK, CDR2 SYGVNS. The CDR3 contains 16 residues. The CDR3 region has the DNA TGTGCCAGCAGTGACCCCCCGGCCGGGGGGCAAGAGACCCAGTACTTC. The encoded protein is CASSDPPAGGQETQYF.

This clonotype was seen a single time. Since a much larger clone is just one base distant, this may be a read error. This rearrangement joins TRBV12-3 or TRBV12-4 to TRBJ2-7; 8 bases are a match to TRBD2. This CDR3 is 16 amino acids long. The trim removed 8 bases at V and 4 bases at J, leaving 16 bases unmatched. As DNA, the CDR3 is TGTGCCAGCGTGGCCATAGAGCGGGAGCGAAGGTACGAGCAGTACTTC. Encoded protein: CASVAIERERRYEQYF.

Ten or more counts support this clonotype. The CDR3 bases are TGCGCCAGCAGCGGAACAGGACGATCACCCCTCCACTTT. This encodes CASSGTGRSPLHF. The chain is built from TRBV5-1 and TRBJ1-6, with D maybe TRBD1 (5 bases). CDR1 SGHRS and CDR2 YFSETQ come from the germline V gene. V gave up 4 bases and J gave up 10 bases, with 12 bases separating them. The CDR3 totals 13 residues.

To note about this clonotype: Relative to the germline gene, one junction end is altered; a read error may explain this. The V and J genes are TRBV5-1 and TRBJ1-2; D not certain. The CDR3 has 15 residues. Germline assignment: CDR1 SGHRS and CDR2 YFSETQ. CDR3 residues: CAGSSEPRSNYGYTF. For the CDR3, the DNA is TGCGCCGGCAGCTCTGAACCAAGGAGTAACTATGGCTACACCTTC.

This clonotype was observed at least ten times. The DNA of the CDR3 is TGTGCCAGCAGTTTAAGGGGGGCCCCCTACAATGAGCAGTTCTTC. Translating gives CASSLRGAPYNEQFF. The chain couples TRBV12-3 or TRBV12-4 to TRBJ2-1; D tentatively reads TRBD1 or TRBD2 (6 bases each). This CDR3 comprises 15 residues. Deletions cut 2 bases from V and 2 bases from J, with 10 bases between.

A word on this clonotype: Given a much more abundant clone one base away, this may be a read error. The CDR3 DNA sequence: TGTGCCACCGGATCGGGGTACGCCGCCTACGAGCAGTACTTC. This gives the protein CATGSGYAAYEQYF. This chain uses TRBV19 with TRBJ2-7; D is possibly TRBD2 (5 bases). The CDR3 extends over 14 amino acids. Trimming took 10 bases from V and 2 from J, leaving 18 bases between them. Germline V gene data show CDR1 as LNHDA and CDR2 as SQIVND (reference sequence).

On this clonotype itself: An end of the junction differs from the germline gene, which may be a read error. This chain connects TRBV4-3 to TRBJ1-2, with D unclear. Germline CDR1 and CDR2: LGHNA and YSLEER. This CDR3 has 16 residues. This CDR3 is CASRQGASYSENGYTF. In nucleotides, the CDR3 is TGCGCCAGCAGGCAAGGCGCGTCGTATTCTGAAAATGGCTACACCTTC.

With respect to this clonotype: A much larger clone is a single base away; this may be a read error. The rearrangement uses TRBV12-3 or TRBV12-4 and TRBJ2-2; D assignment may be TRBD1 or TRBD2 (5 bases each). This CDR3 region has 15 residues. CDR3 sequence (DNA): TGTGCCATACCCGCCCAGGGAGCGAACACCGGGGAGCCGTTTTTT. It yields the protein CAIPAQGANTGEPFF.

On this clonotype: Being one base from a much bigger clone, this may be a read error. It is likely a read error, because the conserved phenylalanine at the end of the CDR3 is missing. The J gene is TRBJ2-3, the V gene TRBV5-1, with 7 bases lining up with TRBD2. V lost 4 bases, J lost 3 bases, and 11 bases stayed unmatched. Germline loops: CDR1 SGHRS, CDR2 YFSETQ. The CDR3 consists of 16 residues. CDR3 sequence reads: CASSHPGLDPTDTQYL. CDR3 in DNA: TGCGCCAGCAGCCATCCCGGACTAGACCCAACAGATACGCAGTATCTT.

This clonotype was seen ten or more times. For the CDR3, the DNA is TGCGCCAGCAGCCCTGGATGGAGCAGGGAAGGACAGCCCCAGCATTTT. It yields the protein CASSPGWSREGQPQHF. The rearrangement links TRBV4-3 to TRBJ1-5, with a tentative D call TRBD1 (5 bases). Germline-derived CDR1 and CDR2 are LGHNA and YSLEER. V lost 4 bases and J lost 7, with 20 bases in between. CDR3 length equals 16 residues.

The table lists this clonotype with many counts. The genes are TRBV4-3 and TRBJ1-2, with D maybe TRBD1 (5 bases). V was pared by 2 bases and J by 8 bases, with 18 bases between. This CDR3 comprises 15 residues. Per germline, CDR1 LGHNA and CDR2 YSLEER. In nucleotides, the CDR3 is TGCGCCAGCAGCCAAAGATCAGGGATTGTGAGGGGCTACACCTTC. Translation: CASSQRSGIVRGYTF.

This clonotype showed up just once. The chain combines TRBV11-2 with TRBJ1-6; D might be TRBD1 (5 bases). Deletions cut 1 base from V and 14 bases from J, with 12 bases between. Germline lookup yields CDR1 SGHAT and CDR2 FQNNGV. This CDR3 has 13 amino acids. The CDR3: CASSLGQFPTLHF. The CDR3, as DNA: TGTGCCAGCAGCTTAGGACAGTTCCCCACCCTCCACTTT.

This clonotype was detected ten times or more. The rearrangement joins TRBV7-2 to TRBJ2-3; TRBD2 agrees at 8 bases. Trimming cost V 3 bases and J 0 bases; bases outside gene matches: 2. Per germline, CDR1 SGHTA and CDR2 FQGNSA. The CDR3 length is 15 residues. CDR3 sequence (DNA): TGTGCCAGCAGCTTTGGACTAGCTAGCACAGATACGCAGTATTTT. Translating gives CASSFGLASTDTQYF.